The source of this TCR beta chain is a study of shared T cell receptors in the human thymus. This CDR3 comprises 15 residues. J was trimmed by 3 bases and V by 3 bases; bases with no gene match: 7. Germline V CDR1 and CDR2: SGDLS, YYNGEE. Repertoires were generated with immunoSEQ multiplex PCR, while TCRdb's copy carries only in-frame clones and drops some. The sample holds approximately 660,000 clones, roughly 90% seen once. These data were likewise used in another study, on human thymus T cells. That study adds: Infants served as donors; they were healthy and Finnish and were having corrective surgery for congenital heart defects. From resections taken during corrective heart surgery, the thymus tissue was obtained. Usage of V and J genes appeared biased in thymic and blood repertoires. Related research has reported that thymic repertoires overlap highly among unrelated individuals.

The source is a boy in the first two years of life with a congenital heart defect. The chain carries TRBV9 and TRBJ2-5, with 8 bases matching TRBD1. The material sequenced was thymocytes. The CDR3 reads CASSDYDRGKETQYF. CDR3 coding DNA: TGTGCCAGCAGCGACTACGACAGGGGAAAAGAGACCCAGTACTTC.